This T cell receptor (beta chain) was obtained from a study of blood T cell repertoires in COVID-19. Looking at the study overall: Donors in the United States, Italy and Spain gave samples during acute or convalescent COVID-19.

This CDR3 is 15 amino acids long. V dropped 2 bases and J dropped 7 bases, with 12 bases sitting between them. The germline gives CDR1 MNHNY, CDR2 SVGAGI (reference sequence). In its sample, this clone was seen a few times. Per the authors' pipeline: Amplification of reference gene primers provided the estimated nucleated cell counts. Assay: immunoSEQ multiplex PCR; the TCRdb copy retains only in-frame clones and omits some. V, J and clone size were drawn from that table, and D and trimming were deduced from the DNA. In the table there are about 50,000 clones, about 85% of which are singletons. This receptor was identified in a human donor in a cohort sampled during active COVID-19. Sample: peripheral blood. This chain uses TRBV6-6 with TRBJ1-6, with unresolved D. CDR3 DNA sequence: TGTGCCAGCAGTTACGTTTTATCCGGGAATTCACCCCTCCACTTT. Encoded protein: CASSYVLSGNSPLHF.